The T cell receptor beta chain under discussion was sequenced for a study of shared clonotypes between healthy human individuals. Study-wide background: Each donor's CD4 naive and CD4 memory cells filled three plates apiece, CD8 naive two, and CD8 memory one.

When replicate PCRs were run on sorted subsets, they used about 220 ng DNA, tens of thousands of T cell genomes. Measured with immunoSEQ multiplex PCR; TCRdb has only the in-frame clones, and not every one. The sample shows fewer than 400,000 clones, approximately 79% of them seen only once. Trimming stripped 6 bases from V and 4 bases from J, with 25 bases between. CDR1 and CDR2 (germline): KGHSH, LQKENI. CDR3 length equals 18 residues. This chain joins TRBV18 and TRBJ2-1; D might be TRBD2 (7 bases). The sample comprised memory CD4+ T cells sorted from blood. Subset noted: CD45RA-negative fraction. The TCR comes from a man aged 30 to 45 in good health. The DNA of the CDR3 is TGTGCCAGCTCCCGGGGGGCAGGGTCCGGGACAAAATACAATGAGCAGTTCTTC. Encoded protein: CASSRGAGSGTKYNEQFF.